This entry features one TCR beta chain sequence. What it recognizes is unknown. The data originate from a study of shared clonotypes between healthy human individuals. General study findings and limits: Larger richness was generally estimated for naive than memory subsets.

Per the germline V gene, CDR1 is SQVTM and CDR2 is ANQGSEA. The ends lost 4 bases at V and 1 base at J; junction bases unmatched: 2. There are 13 residues in the CDR3. Deep-level settings were used for running the assay. This table comes from immunoSEQ multiplex PCR, and its TCRdb copy is limited to in-frame clones, with some not included. This table holds millions of clones, approximately 94% found once. CD45RO negativity and positive selection for CCR7 defined naive CD8 cells, a population that excluded terminally differentiated effector memory CD45RA+ cells. The receptor comes from a man younger than 30 in good health. The genes are TRBV29-1 and TRBJ1-1; 8 bases fit TRBD1. Material for sequencing was naive CD8+ T cells sorted from blood. The chain's CDR3 is CSVAGGKNTEAFF. The CDR3 bases are TGCAGCGTTGCAGGGGGCAAGAACACTGAAGCTTTCTTT.